A single TCR beta chain is shown here with its context. The antigen is undetermined. V shed 0 bases and J shed 3 bases, with 9 bases lying between them. This CDR3 has 15 residues. Germline values: CDR1 LGHNA, CDR2 YNFKEQ. The data are from a study of response to subunit inactivated influenza vaccine. Study-wide results and caveats: Authors suggested each seasonal influenza vaccination recruits few new T cells.

TCRdb analysed the RT-PCR reads with MiXCR anew, one entry per CDR3 protein. The table shows around 170,000 distinct CDR3 sequences, with approximately 11% occurring only once. The J gene is TRBJ1-5, the V gene TRBV4-2; D unresolved. The specimen was CD8+ T cells sorted from PBMCs, collected approximately 25 months after vaccination. This TCR came from a man aged 50-75 years who received an inactivated influenza vaccine. This CDR3 reads CASSQDRHNNQPQHF. CDR3 coding DNA: TGTGCCAGCAGCCAAGATCGGCACAACAATCAGCCCCAGCATTTT.